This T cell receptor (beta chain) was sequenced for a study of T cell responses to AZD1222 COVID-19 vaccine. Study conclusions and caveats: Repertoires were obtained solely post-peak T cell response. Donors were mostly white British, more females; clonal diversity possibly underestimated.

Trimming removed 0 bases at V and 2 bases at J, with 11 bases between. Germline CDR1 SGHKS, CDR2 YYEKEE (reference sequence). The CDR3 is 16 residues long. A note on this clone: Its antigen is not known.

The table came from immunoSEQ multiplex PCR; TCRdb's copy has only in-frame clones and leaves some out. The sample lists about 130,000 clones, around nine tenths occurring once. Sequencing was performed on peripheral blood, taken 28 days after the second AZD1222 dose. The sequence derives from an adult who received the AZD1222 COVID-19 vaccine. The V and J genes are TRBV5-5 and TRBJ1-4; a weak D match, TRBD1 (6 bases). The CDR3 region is CASSLAFGGTNEKLFF. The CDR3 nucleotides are TGTGCCAGCAGCTTGGCTTTTGGGGGCACTAATGAAAAACTGTTTTTT.